The entry below describes one T cell receptor beta chain. This record comes from a study of long-term antiretroviral therapy in people with HIV. Trimming cost V 5 bases and J 0 bases; bases outside gene matches: 4. Germline-derived CDR1 and CDR2 are MNHEY and SVGAGI. The CDR3 has 15 amino acids. Samples were assayed with immunoSEQ v3.0 at survey level. Only in-frame clones appear in the TCRdb table, and some are missing; sequencing was by immunoSEQ multiplex PCR. The sample contains 20,000 to 25,000 clones, around 69% of which appear only once. This sequence was found in a woman between 35 and 50 years old with HIV. The chain joins TRBV6-5 to TRBJ1-5; TRBD1 aligns across 7 bases. Here the sequenced sample was unsorted PBMCs, taken around 1.7 years before starting antiretroviral therapy. The CDR3 DNA is TGTGCCAGCAGTGCAGGGGGTTTTAGCAATCAGCCCCAGCATTTT. Residues: CASSAGGFSNQPQHF.